This T cell receptor beta chain was profiled in a study of cytomegalovirus exposure and HLA in healthy donors. Study-wide context: The roughly 120 validation repertoires used the same platform as the roughly 670 first-cohort repertoires, a later analysis reported.

Using immunoSEQ multiplex PCR, the repertoire was profiled, and TCRdb retains in-frame clones only, with some absent. This table holds fewer than 85,000 clones, 94% found once. CDR3 length: 13 residues. The germline CDR1 and CDR2 sequences are SGHTA and FQGNSA. V lost 5 bases, J lost 8 bases, and 15 bases lay in between. The sequenced material came from PBMCs. The TCR comes from a woman aged 18-30 years in good health and CMV-seronegative. V gene TRBV7-2 combines with J gene TRBJ1-2; tentatively, D is TRBD1 (5 bases). CDR3: CASSPGAGGGYTF. CDR3 coding DNA: TGTGCCAGCAGCCCCGGGGCCGGGGGGGGCTACACCTTC.